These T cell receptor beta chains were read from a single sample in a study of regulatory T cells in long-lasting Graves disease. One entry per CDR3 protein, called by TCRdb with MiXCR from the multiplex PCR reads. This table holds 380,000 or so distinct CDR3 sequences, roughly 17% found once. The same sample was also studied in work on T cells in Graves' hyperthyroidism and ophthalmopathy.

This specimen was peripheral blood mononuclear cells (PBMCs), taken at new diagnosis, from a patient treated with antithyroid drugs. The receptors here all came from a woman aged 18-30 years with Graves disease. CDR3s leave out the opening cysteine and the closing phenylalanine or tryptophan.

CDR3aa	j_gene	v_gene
ASSLEIRLAVNTGELF	TRBJ2-2	TRBV5-5
ASRGLAPYMKTQY	TRBJ2-5	TRBV6-1
ASAAGGPRF	TRBJ2-1	TRBV19
SASRPPGSGTDTQY	TRBJ2-3	TRBV20-1
SARPQTRGESGELF	TRBJ2-2	TRBV20-1
ASSPKAGGVNNEQF	TRBJ2-1	TRBV7-9
ASREGGAYEQY	TRBJ2-7	TRBV6-1
ASKKGQGETDTQY	TRBJ2-3	TRBV6-1
ASSFSWLQPQH	TRBJ1-5	TRBV27
ASTPDSYSGNTIY	TRBJ1-3	TRBV19
ASSLGQGKSSGELF	TRBJ2-2	TRBV7-2
SATSADYNEQF	TRBJ2-1	TRBV29-1
ASSLSVTGGLYEQY	TRBJ2-7	TRBV11-2
ASSLQKGGTEAF	TRBJ1-1	TRBV18
ASSDPRSGETQY	TRBJ2-5	TRBV2
ASAHKGDQPQH	TRBJ1-5	TRBV27
ASSYGPSHEQY	TRBJ2-7	TRBV6-9
ASRRGTSGFYNEQF	TRBJ2-1	TRBV5-1
ASSLRPGLAGVNEQF	TRBJ2-1	TRBV7-3
ASSGYREGNYGYT	TRBJ1-2	TRBV5-6
ASSLERLGRDEQY	TRBJ2-7	TRBV7-2
ATDSGTSDNEQF	TRBJ2-1	TRBV10-3
ASRDVVRHRDYGYT	TRBJ1-2	TRBV6-2/TRBV6-3
ASITPWGGGTEAF	TRBJ1-1	TRBV6-1
ASRADRRYSNQPQH	TRBJ1-5	TRBV2